These T cell receptor beta chains were read from a single sample in a study of early T cells in non-severe SARS-CoV-2 infection. Via MiXCR, TCRdb re-called the 5' RACE reads, giving one row per CDR3 protein. The sample shows about 35,000 distinct CDR3 sequences, over 5% of them seen only once. Sequencing was performed on whole blood. All receptors come from an adult who was a healthcare worker with PCR-confirmed SARS-CoV-2 infection or an uninfected control (not recorded which). Both conserved end residues are part of each CDR3. A D gene is named only where the DNA matches it firmly. Clone size is shown for a subset of rows, as once, few, many or a class of expanded clone.

d_call clone_size j_call v_call cdr3_nt cdr3_aa
NA many TRBJ2-1 TRBV29-1 TGCAGCGCCCGAAAGGGGAGGGGGAGTTACAATGAGCAGTTCTTC CSARKGRGSYNEQFF
NA many TRBJ2-6 TRBV4-1 TGCGCCAGCAGCCCCAGCGACAGCTCTGGGGCCAACGTCCTGACTTTC CASSPSDSSGANVLTF
NA many TRBJ2-7 TRBV6-2/TRBV6-3 TGTGCCAGCCGCCTCGGGGCTCCGAGTTACGAGCAGTACTTC CASRLGAPSYEQYF
NA many TRBJ1-1 TRBV30 TGTGCCTGGAGTCAAGGGACAACGAACACTGAAGCTTTCTTT CAWSQGTTNTEAFF
NA many TRBJ2-1 TRBV20-1 TGCAGTGCGAGAGATACCCAGCAGTTCTTC CSARDTQQFF
NA few TRBJ1-4 TRBV29-1 TGCAGCGTCGCCAATGCAACTAATGAAAAACTGTTTTTT CSVANATNEKLFF
NA many TRBJ2-6 TRBV6-5 TGTGCCAGCAGTTACTCGTCTGGGGCCAACGTCCTGACTTTC CASSYSSGANVLTF
NA many TRBJ1-4 TRBV7-8 TGTGCCAGCAGCTTAGCGGGGACTGCAACTAATGAAAAACTGTTTTTT CASSLAGTATNEKLFF
NA many TRBJ2-3 TRBV2 TGTGCCAGTTTGGTGGGCAGTAGCACAGATACGCAGTATTTT CASLVGSSTDTQYF
TRBD2 NA TRBJ2-5 TRBV12-3/TRBV12-4 TGTGCCAGCAGTTTAGGGCAGGGAGGGAAGACCCAGTACTTC CASSLGQGGKTQYF
NA many TRBJ1-6 TRBV7-2 TGTGCCAGCAGCTTCAGGGCCCCGGGGGTTGATAATTCACCCCTCCACTTT CASSFRAPGVDNSPLHF
NA few TRBJ1-1 TRBV20-1 TGCAGTGCTAGACTCGCCAGGGGAGGTGGCACTGAAGCTTTCTTT CSARLARGGGTEAFF
NA many TRBJ2-3 TRBV20-1 TGCAGTGCTAGAGATAACGCAGCGGTGGGGCTCACAGATACGCAGTATTTT CSARDNAAVGLTDTQYF
NA many TRBJ2-5 TRBV20-1 TGCAGTGCCACCATTGGGGGGGGGGCGCAAGAGACCCAGTACTTC CSATIGGGAQETQYF
TRBD1 many TRBJ2-3 TRBV27 TGTGCCAGCAGTCCTGGGACAGGGTATACAGATACGCAGTATTTT CASSPGTGYTDTQYF
NA many TRBJ2-5 TRBV7-3 TGTGCCAGCAGCAGAACGGTGTACCAAGAGACCCAGTACTTC CASSRTVYQETQYF
TRBD1 many TRBJ2-6 TRBV14 TGTGCCAGCAGCCAAGTGGGACAGGGAAGGGCCAACGTCCTGACTTTC CASSQVGQGRANVLTF
NA NA TRBJ2-3 TRBV6-2/TRBV6-3 TGTGCCAGCAGTTACTCCCCAGATACGCAGTATTTT CASSYSPDTQYF
TRBD1 NA TRBJ1-2 TRBV15 TGTGCCACCAGCAGAGCAGGGGGATCTAACTATGGCTACACCTTC CATSRAGGSNYGYTF
TRBD1 many TRBJ2-1 TRBV2 TGTGCCAGCAAAGACAGGGGGTATTACAATGAGCAGTTCTTC CASKDRGYYNEQFF
TRBD2 many TRBJ2-1 TRBV20-1 TGCAGTGCTAGAGATACTAGCGGGGGAAGGTGGGCTGAGCAGTTCTTC CSARDTSGGRWAEQFF
TRBD2 many TRBJ2-5 TRBV5-1 TGCGCCAGCAGCCCGGGGGGGGTCGTGGAGACCCAGTACTTC CASSPGGVVETQYF
TRBD2 NA TRBJ2-7 TRBV27 TGTGCCAGCAGTTTCATTCTTCGCCGGACTAGCGGTCCGGGGGAGCAGTACTTC CASSFILRRTSGPGEQYF
NA many TRBJ1-1 TRBV20-1 TGCAGTGCTATGGTCTCCTCGGGCACTGAAGCTTTCTTT CSAMVSSGTEAFF
TRBD1 many TRBJ1-1 TRBV28 TGTGCCAGCAGGGGACAGGACTACACTGAAGCTTTCTTT CASRGQDYTEAFF
NA few TRBJ2-5 TRBV11-2 TGTGCCAGCAGCTTAGATTATGAGACCCAGTACTTC CASSLDYETQYF
NA NA TRBJ2-3 TRBV18 TGTGCCAGCTCACCACCGATCAGCTCCACAGATACGCAGTATTTT CASSPPISSTDTQYF
NA many TRBJ2-3 TRBV24-1 TGTGCCACCAGTGATTCCCCGGTCCCTCAAGAAACGCAGTATTTT CATSDSPVPQETQYF
NA many TRBJ2-3 TRBV4-1 TGCGCCAGCAGCTCCCGCACAGATACGCAGTATTTT CASSSRTDTQYF
TRBD1 many TRBJ1-6 TRBV6-1 TGTGCCAGCAGGGAACTTGGGACAGCCTATAATTCACCCCTCCACTTT CASRELGTAYNSPLHF
NA many TRBJ1-1 TRBV14 TGTGCCAGCGCAGGACAGACTCACACTGAAGCTTTCTTT CASAGQTHTEAFF
TRBD1 many TRBJ2-7 TRBV27 TGTGCCAGCAAAGGGACAGGGTCCACCTACGAGCAGTACTTC CASKGTGSTYEQYF
NA many TRBJ2-5 TRBV2 TGTGCCAGCACCCTAGACAAGACCCAGTACTTC CASTLDKTQYF
TRBD1 many TRBJ1-6 TRBV6-5 TGTGCCAGCAGTTCCGAAGCGGGGACAGGGAACGGCTCACCCCTCCACTTT CASSSEAGTGNGSPLHF
NA many TRBJ2-5 TRBV28 TGTGCCAGCAGTTTCTCCAGGGGTCAAGAGACCCAGTACTTC CASSFSRGQETQYF
NA many TRBJ1-2 TRBV19 TGTGCCAGTAGTACCGGGACAAAGCGTGGCTACACCTTC CASSTGTKRGYTF
NA many TRBJ1-3 TRBV20-1 TGCAGTGCTAGAGATTACGGGACATATGGAAACACCATATATTTT CSARDYGTYGNTIYF
TRBD1 many TRBJ1-5 TRBV10-1 TGCGCCAGCAGACCCCGGGACAGGGACCATCAGCCCCAGCATTTT CASRPRDRDHQPQHF
TRBD1 many TRBJ2-6 TRBV2 TGTGCCGGATTGGACAGGAGCTCTGGGGCCAACGTCCTGACTTTC CAGLDRSSGANVLTF
TRBD2 many TRBJ2-5 TRBV5-1 TGCGCCAGCAGCTTGTGGGCTAGCGGGAGCGAAGAGACCCAGTACTTC CASSLWASGSEETQYF
NA many TRBJ1-2 TRBV5-1 TGCGCCAGCAGCCCGGACTCTTCCTATGGCTACACCTTC CASSPDSSYGYTF
TRBD2 many TRBJ2-1 TRBV12-3/TRBV12-4 TGTGCCAGCAGAGTCGGGACTAGCGGGGTCGATGAGCAGTTCTTC CASRVGTSGVDEQFF
NA NA TRBJ1-6 TRBV4-3 TGCGCCAGCAGCCAAGAGGAGGGTAGCGGTTCACCCCTCCACTTT CASSQEEGSGSPLHF
NA many TRBJ2-3 TRBV28 TGTGCCAGCAGTCCCAGGCTCACAGATACGCAGTATTTT CASSPRLTDTQYF
NA many TRBJ1-5 TRBV20-1 TGCAGTGCTATAGGTCGGGGCAATCAGCCCCAGCATTTT CSAIGRGNQPQHF
TRBD1 many TRBJ1-2 TRBV6-1 TGTGCCAGCAGGGAGCCGGGACAGGGGTTGCGTGGCTACACCTTC CASREPGQGLRGYTF
TRBD2 many TRBJ2-5 TRBV20-1 TGCAGTGCTAGGGGGACTAGCCAAGAGACCCAGTACTTC CSARGTSQETQYF